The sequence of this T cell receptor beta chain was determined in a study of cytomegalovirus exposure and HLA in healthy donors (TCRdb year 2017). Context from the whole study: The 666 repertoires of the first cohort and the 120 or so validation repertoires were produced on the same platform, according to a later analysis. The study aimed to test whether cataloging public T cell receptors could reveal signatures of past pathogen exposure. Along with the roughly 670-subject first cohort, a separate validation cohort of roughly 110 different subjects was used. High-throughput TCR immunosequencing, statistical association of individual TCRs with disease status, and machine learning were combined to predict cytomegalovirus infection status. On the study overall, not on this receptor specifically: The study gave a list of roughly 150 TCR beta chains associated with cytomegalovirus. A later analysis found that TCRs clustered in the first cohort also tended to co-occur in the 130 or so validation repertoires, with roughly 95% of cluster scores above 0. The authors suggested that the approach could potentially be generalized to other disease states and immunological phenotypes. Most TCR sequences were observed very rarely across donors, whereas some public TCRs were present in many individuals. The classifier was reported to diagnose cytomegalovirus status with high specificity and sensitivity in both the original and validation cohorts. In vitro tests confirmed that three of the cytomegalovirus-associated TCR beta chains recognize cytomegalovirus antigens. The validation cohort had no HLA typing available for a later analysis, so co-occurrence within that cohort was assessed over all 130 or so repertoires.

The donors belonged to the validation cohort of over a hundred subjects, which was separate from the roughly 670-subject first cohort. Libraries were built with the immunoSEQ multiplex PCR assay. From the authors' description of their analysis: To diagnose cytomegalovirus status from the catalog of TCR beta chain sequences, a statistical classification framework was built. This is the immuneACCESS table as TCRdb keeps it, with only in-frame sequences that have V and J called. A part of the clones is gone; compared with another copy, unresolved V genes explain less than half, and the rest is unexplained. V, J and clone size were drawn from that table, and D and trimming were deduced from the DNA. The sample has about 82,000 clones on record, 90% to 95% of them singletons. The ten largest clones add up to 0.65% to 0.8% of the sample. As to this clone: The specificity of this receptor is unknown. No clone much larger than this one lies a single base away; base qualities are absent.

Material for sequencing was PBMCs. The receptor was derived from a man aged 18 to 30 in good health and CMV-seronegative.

The CDR3 region reads CASSPLKGQGEYEQYF. The DNA reads as follows: TGTGCCAGCAGTCCCCTAAAGGGACAGGGAGAGTACGAGCAGTACTTC. The rearranged chain carries TRBV7-9 and TRBJ2-7; 9 junctional bases match TRBD1. V ends up 6 bases short and J 4 bases short, with an unmatched junction base count of 13. CDR1 and CDR2 were assigned from the germline V gene (reference sequence) as SEHNR and FQNEAQ. Taken from cysteine to phenylalanine, the CDR3 has 16 residues. The kept DNA is CDR3 alone, 48 bases in frame from the first base.